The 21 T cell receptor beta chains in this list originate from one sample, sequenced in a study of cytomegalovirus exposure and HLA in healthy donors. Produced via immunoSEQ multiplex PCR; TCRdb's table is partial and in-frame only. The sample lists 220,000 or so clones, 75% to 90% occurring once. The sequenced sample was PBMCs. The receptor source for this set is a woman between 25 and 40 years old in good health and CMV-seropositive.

CDR3 sequence (DNA): TGTGCCAGCAGCCACGCCTTCCAGGGGTCGAATAACTATGGCTACACCTTC. Protein product: CASSHAFQGSNNYGYTF. The rearrangement uses TRBV11-2 and TRBJ1-2, with D possibly matching TRBD1 (6 bases). Germline assignment: CDR1 SGHAT and CDR2 FQNNGV. The CDR3 contains 17 residues. V was pared by 5 bases and J by 1 base, with 20 bases between.

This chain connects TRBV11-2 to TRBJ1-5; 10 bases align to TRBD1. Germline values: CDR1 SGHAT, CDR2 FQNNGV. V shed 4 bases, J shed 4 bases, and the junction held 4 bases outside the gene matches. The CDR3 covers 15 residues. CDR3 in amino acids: CASSSGTGVNQPQHF. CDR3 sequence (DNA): TGTGCCAGCAGCTCCGGGACAGGGGTAAATCAGCCCCAGCATTTT.

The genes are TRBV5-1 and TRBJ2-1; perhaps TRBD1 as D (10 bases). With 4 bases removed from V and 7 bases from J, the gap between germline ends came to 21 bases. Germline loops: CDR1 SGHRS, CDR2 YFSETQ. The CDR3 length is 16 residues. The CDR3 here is CASSAGGTGVGNEQFF. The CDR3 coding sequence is TGCGCCAGCAGCGCGGGAGGGACAGGGGTGGGTAATGAGCAGTTCTTC.

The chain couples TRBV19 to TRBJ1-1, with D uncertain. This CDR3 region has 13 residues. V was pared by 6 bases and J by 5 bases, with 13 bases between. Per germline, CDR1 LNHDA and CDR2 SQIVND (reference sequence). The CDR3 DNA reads TGTGCCAGTAGCTTTTCGCTAGGGACTGAAGCTTTCTTT. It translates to CASSFSLGTEAFF.

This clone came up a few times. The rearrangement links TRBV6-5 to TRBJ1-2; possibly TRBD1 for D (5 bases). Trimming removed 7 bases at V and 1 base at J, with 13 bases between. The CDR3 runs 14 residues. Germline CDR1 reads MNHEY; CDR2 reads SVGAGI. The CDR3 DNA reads TGTGCCAGCATCCCGGGACGGAGTAACTATGGCTACACCTTC. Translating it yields CASIPGRSNYGYTF.

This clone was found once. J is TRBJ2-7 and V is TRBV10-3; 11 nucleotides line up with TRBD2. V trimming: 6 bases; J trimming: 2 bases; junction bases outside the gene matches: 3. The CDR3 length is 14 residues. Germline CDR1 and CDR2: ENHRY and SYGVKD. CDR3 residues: CAIRTLAGAYEQYF. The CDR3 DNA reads TGTGCCATCAGAACACTAGCGGGAGCCTACGAGCAGTACTTC.

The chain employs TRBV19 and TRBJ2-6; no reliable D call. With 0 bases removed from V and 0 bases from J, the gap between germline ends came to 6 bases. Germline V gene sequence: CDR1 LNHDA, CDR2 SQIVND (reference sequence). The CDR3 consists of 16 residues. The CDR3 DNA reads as TGTGCCAGTAGTATAGATCTCCGCTCTGGGGCCAACGTCCTGACTTTC. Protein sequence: CASSIDLRSGANVLTF.

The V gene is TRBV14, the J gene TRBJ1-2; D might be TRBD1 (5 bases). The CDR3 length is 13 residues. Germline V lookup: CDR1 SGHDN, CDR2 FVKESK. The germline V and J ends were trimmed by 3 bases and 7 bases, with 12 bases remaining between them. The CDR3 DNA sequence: TGTGCCAGCAGCCACCCAGGGTTGCGTGGCTACACCTTC. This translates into CASSHPGLRGYTF.

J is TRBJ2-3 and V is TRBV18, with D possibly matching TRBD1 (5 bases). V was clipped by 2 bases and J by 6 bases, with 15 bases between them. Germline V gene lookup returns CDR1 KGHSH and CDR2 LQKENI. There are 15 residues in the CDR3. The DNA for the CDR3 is TGTGCCAGCTCACCAGGGGCGCAGGGTCGGGATACGCAGTATTTT. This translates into CASSPGAQGRDTQYF.

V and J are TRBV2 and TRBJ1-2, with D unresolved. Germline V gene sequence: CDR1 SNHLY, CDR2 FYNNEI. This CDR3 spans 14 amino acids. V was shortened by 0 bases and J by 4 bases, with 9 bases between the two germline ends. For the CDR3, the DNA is TGTGCCAGCAGTGAAGCGGGCGGGATCTATGGCTACACCTTC. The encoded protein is CASSEAGGIYGYTF.

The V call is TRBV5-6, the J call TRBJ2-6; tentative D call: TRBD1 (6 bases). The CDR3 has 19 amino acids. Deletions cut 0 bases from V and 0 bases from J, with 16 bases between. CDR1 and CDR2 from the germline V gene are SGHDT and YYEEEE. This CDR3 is CASSLDWSGALSGANVLTF. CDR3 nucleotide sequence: TGTGCCAGCAGCTTGGATTGGTCAGGGGCTCTCTCTGGGGCCAACGTCCTGACTTTC.

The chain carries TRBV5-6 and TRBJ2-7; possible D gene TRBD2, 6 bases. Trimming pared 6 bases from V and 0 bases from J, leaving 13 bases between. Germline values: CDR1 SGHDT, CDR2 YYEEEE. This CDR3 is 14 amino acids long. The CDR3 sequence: CASTRDLSSYEQYF. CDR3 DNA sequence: TGTGCCAGCACCAGGGACTTGAGCTCCTACGAGCAGTACTTC.

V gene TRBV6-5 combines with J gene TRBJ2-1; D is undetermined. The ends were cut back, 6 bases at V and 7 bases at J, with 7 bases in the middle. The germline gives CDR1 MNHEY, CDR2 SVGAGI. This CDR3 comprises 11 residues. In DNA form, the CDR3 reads TGTGCCAGCAGGGCCCAAAATGAGCAGTTCTTC. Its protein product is CASRAQNEQFF.

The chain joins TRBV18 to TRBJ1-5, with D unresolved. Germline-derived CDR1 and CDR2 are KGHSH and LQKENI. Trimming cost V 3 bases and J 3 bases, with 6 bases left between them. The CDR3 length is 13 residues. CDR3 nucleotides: TGTGCCAGCTCACCTAGGGTCAATCAGCCCCAGCATTTT. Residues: CASSPRVNQPQHF.

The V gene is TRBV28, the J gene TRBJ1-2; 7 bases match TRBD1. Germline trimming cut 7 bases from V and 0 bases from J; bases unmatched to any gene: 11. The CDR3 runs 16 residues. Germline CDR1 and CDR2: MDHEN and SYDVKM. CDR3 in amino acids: CASTYTGQQANYGYTF. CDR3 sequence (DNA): TGTGCCAGCACCTATACGGGACAGCAAGCTAACTATGGCTACACCTTC.

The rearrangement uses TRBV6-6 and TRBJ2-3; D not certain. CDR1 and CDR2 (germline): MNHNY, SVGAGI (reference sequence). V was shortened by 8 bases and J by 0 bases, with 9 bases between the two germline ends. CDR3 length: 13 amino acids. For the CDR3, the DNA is TGTGCCAGCCTTCCAGTTAGCACAGATACGCAGTATTTT. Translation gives CASLPVSTDTQYF.

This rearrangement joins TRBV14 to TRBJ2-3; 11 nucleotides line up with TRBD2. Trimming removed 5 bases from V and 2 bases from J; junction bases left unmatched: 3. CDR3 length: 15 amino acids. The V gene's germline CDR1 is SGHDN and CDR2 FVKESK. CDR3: CASSVAGGITDTQYF. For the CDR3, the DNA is TGTGCCAGCAGCGTAGCGGGAGGGATCACAGATACGCAGTATTTT.

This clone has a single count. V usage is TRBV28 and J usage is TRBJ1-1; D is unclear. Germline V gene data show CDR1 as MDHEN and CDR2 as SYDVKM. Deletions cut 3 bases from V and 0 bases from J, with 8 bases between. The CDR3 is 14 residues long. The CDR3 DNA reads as TGTGCCAGCAGTTTTTACACAATGAACACTGAAGCTTTCTTT. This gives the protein CASSFYTMNTEAFF.

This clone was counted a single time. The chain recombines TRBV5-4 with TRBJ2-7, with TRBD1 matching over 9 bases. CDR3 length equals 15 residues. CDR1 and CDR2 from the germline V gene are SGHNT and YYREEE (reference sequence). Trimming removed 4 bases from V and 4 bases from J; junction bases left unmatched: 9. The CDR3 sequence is CASSRGAGQGYEQYF. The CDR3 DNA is TGTGCCAGCAGCCGGGGTGCGGGACAGGGTTACGAGCAGTACTTC.

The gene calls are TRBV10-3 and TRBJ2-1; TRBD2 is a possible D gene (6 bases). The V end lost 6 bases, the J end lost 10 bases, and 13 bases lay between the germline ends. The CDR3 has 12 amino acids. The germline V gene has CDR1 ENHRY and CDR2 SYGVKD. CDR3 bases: TGTGCCATCAGCCGCGTAGCGGAAGAGCAGTTCTTC. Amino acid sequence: CAISRVAEEQFF.

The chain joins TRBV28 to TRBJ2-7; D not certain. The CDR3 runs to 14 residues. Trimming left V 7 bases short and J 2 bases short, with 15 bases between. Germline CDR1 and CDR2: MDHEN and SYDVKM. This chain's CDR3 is CASTMSKTPYEQYF. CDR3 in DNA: TGTGCCAGCACGATGAGTAAAACGCCCTACGAGCAGTACTTC.